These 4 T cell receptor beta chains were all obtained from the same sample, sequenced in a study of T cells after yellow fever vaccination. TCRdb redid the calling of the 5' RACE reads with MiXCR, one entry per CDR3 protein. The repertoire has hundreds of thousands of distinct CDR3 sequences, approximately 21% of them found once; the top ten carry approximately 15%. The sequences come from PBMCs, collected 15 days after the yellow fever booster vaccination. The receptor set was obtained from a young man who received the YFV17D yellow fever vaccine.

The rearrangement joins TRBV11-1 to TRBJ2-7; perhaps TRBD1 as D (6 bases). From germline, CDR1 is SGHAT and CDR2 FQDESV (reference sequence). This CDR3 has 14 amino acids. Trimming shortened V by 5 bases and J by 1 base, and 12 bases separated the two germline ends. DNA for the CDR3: TGTGCCAGCAGCGAGGACAGAGAGTCCTACGAGCAGTACTTC. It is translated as CASSEDRESYEQYF.

CDR3 amino acids: CASSLAGYNQETQYF. The DNA for the CDR3 is TGTGCCAGCAGCTTGGCAGGGTATAACCAAGAGACCCAGTACTTC. V usage is TRBV7-7 and J usage is TRBJ2-5, with D tentatively TRBD1 (5 bases). The V gene's germline CDR1 is SSHAT and CDR2 FNYEAQ (reference sequence). The ends were cut back, 3 bases at V and 0 bases at J, with 11 bases in the middle. CDR3 length: 15 amino acids.

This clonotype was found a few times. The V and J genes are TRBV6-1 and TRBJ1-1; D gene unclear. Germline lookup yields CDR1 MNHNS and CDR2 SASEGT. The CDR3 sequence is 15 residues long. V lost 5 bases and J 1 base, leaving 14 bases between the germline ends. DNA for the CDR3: TGTGCCAGCAGTCATCGTGAGGCCGGGAACACTGAAGCTTTCTTT. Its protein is CASSHREAGNTEAFF.

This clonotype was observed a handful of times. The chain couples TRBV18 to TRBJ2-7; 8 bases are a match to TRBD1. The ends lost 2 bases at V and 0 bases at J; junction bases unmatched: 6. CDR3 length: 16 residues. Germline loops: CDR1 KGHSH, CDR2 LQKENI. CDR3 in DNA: TGTGCCAGCTCACCAAAAGGACAGGGAGCCTCCTACGAGCAGTACTTC. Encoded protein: CASSPKGQGASYEQYF.